What follows are 16 T cell receptor beta chains derived from one specimen sequenced in a study of cytomegalovirus exposure and HLA in healthy donors. A multiplex PCR was run with 60 Vbeta primers and 13 Jbeta primers. Some clones are missing from TCRdb's copy, which holds only in-frame ones; the method was immunoSEQ multiplex PCR. This sample has about 130,000 clones, with roughly 79% found just once. Sequencing input: PBMCs. The receptors originated from a boy aged 2 to 10 in good health and CMV-seronegative.

The rearrangement uses TRBV7-3 and TRBJ2-3; 9 bases line up with TRBD2. The junction had 8 bases not matched to a gene; V was cut back by 1 base and J by 0 bases. This CDR3 has 18 amino acids. The germline V gene has CDR1 SGHTA and CDR2 FQGTGA. CDR3 sequence reads: CASSLNRRTSDSTDTQYF. CDR3 DNA sequence: TGTGCCAGCAGCTTAAATAGGCGGACTAGCGATAGCACAGATACGCAGTATTTT.

The V and J genes are TRBV4-3 and TRBJ1-2; D might be TRBD1 (6 bases). The length of the CDR3 is 15 residues. V was shortened by 4 bases and J by 1 base, with 13 bases between the two germline ends. The germline gives CDR1 LGHNA, CDR2 YSLEER. CDR3 DNA sequence: TGCGCCAGCAGCCTAATCCCGGACAGTAACTATGGCTACACCTTC. This translates into CASSLIPDSNYGYTF.

The rearrangement joins TRBV7-9 to TRBJ2-5, with a possible D match to TRBD1 (5 bases). The better agreement between TRBJ2-7 and the DNA end casts doubt on the J call. Germline lookup yields CDR1 SEHNR and CDR2 FQNEAQ (reference sequence). There are 13 residues in the CDR3. The CDR3 bases are TGTGCCAGCAGCTACCAGGACATCTTCGAGCAGTACTTC. Its protein is CASSYQDIFEQYF.

This sequence joins TRBV5-4 and TRBJ1-1; D possibly corresponds to TRBD1 (6 bases). There are 15 residues in the CDR3. CDR1 is SGHNT, CDR2 YYREEE, per germline (reference sequence). V lost 2 bases, J lost 1 base, and 12 bases lay in between. The CDR3 DNA reads TGTGCCAGCAGCTTACAACGGACAGCGAACACTGAAGCTTTCTTT. Translating it yields CASSLQRTANTEAFF.

J is TRBJ2-1 and V is TRBV15; 9 nucleotides align to TRBD2. Per the germline V gene, CDR1 is LNHNV and CDR2 is YYDKDF (reference sequence). This CDR3 is built from 16 residues. V trimming: 0 bases; J trimming: 6 bases; junction bases outside the gene matches: 6. CDR3 DNA sequence: TGTGCCACCAGCAGAGATAAGGGACTAGCAAGCAATGAGCAGTTCTTC. It is translated as CATSRDKGLASNEQFF.

This chain joins TRBV6-1 and TRBJ2-7, with TRBD2 as a possible D gene (5 bases). The germline V and J ends were trimmed by 5 bases and 0 bases, with 11 bases remaining between them. The germline CDR1 and CDR2 sequences are MNHNS and SASEGT. There are 14 residues in the CDR3. CDR3 bases: TGTGCCAGCAGTCCGGGGTATAGCTCCTACGAGCAGTACGTC. Its protein is CASSPGYSSYEQYV.

The chain couples TRBV4-3 to TRBJ2-1, with TRBD1 matching over 7 bases. V gave up 4 bases and J gave up 6 bases; unmatched junction bases: 15. CDR3 size: 17 residues. Per the germline V gene, CDR1 is LGHNA and CDR2 is YSLEER. The CDR3 reads CASSLSPTGIPPNEQFF. CDR3 coding DNA: TGCGCCAGCAGCCTCAGCCCGACAGGGATCCCACCCAATGAGCAGTTCTTC.

The CDR3 loop is CASSPRTGMMNTEAFF. CDR3 coding DNA: TGTGCCAGTAGTCCTAGGACAGGGATGATGAACACTGAAGCTTTCTTT. The chain couples TRBV19 to TRBJ1-1; TRBD1 agrees at 8 bases. The CDR3 consists of 16 residues. The germline V gene has CDR1 LNHDA and CDR2 SQIVND (reference sequence). With 5 bases clipped from V and 0 bases from J, the junction kept 8 bases outside the gene matches.

The chain recombines TRBV7-2 with TRBJ2-1; D is perhaps TRBD2 (6 bases). CDR1 is SGHTA, CDR2 FQGNSA, per germline. CDR3 size: 14 residues. V was cut by 5 bases and J by 6 bases, with 14 bases left in between. CDR3 sequence: CASSMGGVGNEQFF. The CDR3 nucleotides read TGTGCCAGCAGCATGGGGGGTGTGGGCAATGAGCAGTTCTTC.

The gene calls are TRBV7-6 and TRBJ2-1; the match to TRBD2 covers 8 bases. In germline, CDR1 is SGHVS, CDR2 FNYEAQ. V lost 2 bases to trimming and J lost 2 bases; unmatched junction nucleotides: 5. This CDR3 region has 16 residues. CDR3 nucleotides: TGTGCCAGCAGCTTAAGAGGGCGGGAGGCCTACAATGAGCAGTTCTTC. It is translated as CASSLRGREAYNEQFF.

This chain uses TRBV2 with TRBJ2-5; 11 nucleotides match TRBD2. Germline trimming cut 8 bases from V and 2 bases from J; bases unmatched to any gene: 16. Per the germline V gene, CDR1 is SNHLY and CDR2 is FYNNEI. This CDR3 region has 18 residues. The CDR3 bases are TGTGCCAGCGCCGGCCCCCTAGCGGGAGGATGGGGTCAAGAGACCCAGTACTTC. Translation gives CASAGPLAGGWGQETQYF.

This clone was recorded a few times. The genes are TRBV6-1 and TRBJ1-1; D is perhaps TRBD1 (6 bases). Germline values: CDR1 MNHNS, CDR2 SASEGT. The CDR3 has 14 residues. V was cut by 2 bases and J by 0 bases, with 7 bases left in between. The CDR3 nucleotides read TGTGCCAGCAGTGAAACAGGGCTGAACACTGAAGCTTTCTTT. This gives the protein CASSETGLNTEAFF.

The chain carries TRBV4-1 and TRBJ2-3, with 10 bases that match TRBD2. This CDR3 region has 15 residues. Germline V CDR1 and CDR2: MGHRA, YSYEKL. V shed 8 bases and J 3 bases; nucleotides not matched to a gene: 8. CDR3 in amino acids: CASVEGLAITDTQYF. The DNA of the CDR3 is TGCGCCAGCGTGGAGGGACTAGCGATTACAGATACGCAGTATTTT.

The chain employs TRBV7-9 and TRBJ1-4; D gene ambiguous. Trimming removed 5 bases at V and 7 bases at J, with 11 bases between. The germline CDR1 and CDR2 sequences are SEHNR and FQNEAQ (reference sequence). The CDR3 extends over 13 amino acids. CDR3 sequence reads: CASSPGSSEKLFF. DNA for the CDR3: TGTGCCAGCAGCCCAGGTTCGAGTGAAAAACTGTTTTTT.

This chain links TRBV5-1 with TRBJ2-7; the D gene is possibly TRBD2 (7 bases). The CDR3 is 13 amino acids. Trimming pared 0 bases from V and 5 bases from J, leaving 9 bases between. Germline V gives CDR1 SGHRS, CDR2 YFSETQ. CDR3 bases: TGCGCCAGCAGCTTGGCCGGGGGGCACGAGCAGTACTTC. Amino acids: CASSLAGGHEQYF.

The chain employs TRBV6-6 and TRBJ2-7, with 9 bases fitting TRBD1. CDR3 length: 13 amino acids. V dropped 3 bases and J dropped 5; count of bases not matched to a gene: 2. The germline CDR1 and CDR2 sequences are MNHNY and SVGAGI (reference sequence). For the CDR3, the DNA is TGTGCCAGCAGTTATTGGACAGGGGACGAGCAGTACTTC. Its translation is CASSYWTGDEQYF.